This T cell receptor (beta chain) appears in the sequencing data of a study of T cell responses to AZD1222 COVID-19 vaccine. Pooled samples include second doses given at about 4 or 12 weeks. The CDR3 is made up of 13 amino acids. The germline CDR1 and CDR2 sequences are SGHRS and YFSETQ. The J segment lost 6 bases and the V segment lost 2 bases, leaving 5 bases of the junction unmatched. General observations from the study: Clonal diversity was possibly underestimated, and white British individuals and females predominated among donors. The peak T cell response came first, and repertoires were sampled only after it.

Profiled with immunoSEQ multiplex PCR; TCRdb holds only in-frame clones, not every one. The sample lists roughly 120,000 clones, 85% to 90% occurring once. To note about this clone: Antigen: not known.

This receptor was taken from an adult who received the AZD1222 COVID-19 vaccine. The rearrangement joins TRBV5-1 to TRBJ2-7; 7 nucleotides line up with TRBD1. This specimen was peripheral blood, taken 28 days after the second AZD1222 dose. The CDR3 coding sequence is TGCGCCAGCAGCTTAACACCAGGGGGCGAGCAGTACTTC. It yields the protein CASSLTPGGEQYF.